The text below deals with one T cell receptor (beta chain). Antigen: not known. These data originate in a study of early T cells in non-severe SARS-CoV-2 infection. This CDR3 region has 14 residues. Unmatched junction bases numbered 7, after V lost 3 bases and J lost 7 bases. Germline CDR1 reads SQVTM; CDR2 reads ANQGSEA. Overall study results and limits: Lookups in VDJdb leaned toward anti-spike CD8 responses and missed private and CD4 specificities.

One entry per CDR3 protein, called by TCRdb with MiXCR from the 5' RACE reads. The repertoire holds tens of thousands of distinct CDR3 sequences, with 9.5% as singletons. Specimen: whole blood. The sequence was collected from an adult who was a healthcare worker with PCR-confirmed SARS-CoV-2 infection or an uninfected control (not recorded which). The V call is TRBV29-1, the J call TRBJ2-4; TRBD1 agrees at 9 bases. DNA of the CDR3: TGCAGCGTTGAGGGACAGGGAGGATTGAACATTCAGTACTTC. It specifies CSVEGQGGLNIQYF.